These T cell receptor beta chains were read from a single sample in a study of vaccination and CD4 T cells after COVID-19. These TCRs are of unknown antigen specificity. One entry per CDR3 protein results from TCRdb running MiXCR on the PCR reads. The sample carries about 18,000 distinct CDR3 sequences, roughly 60% recorded once. The input for sequencing was CD4+ T cells from blood, cultured in vitro, taken before SARS-CoV-2 vaccination. These receptors were collected from a human donor who had recovered from COVID-19. The CDR3 runs from the conserved cysteine through the conserved F or W. Fields, in order: J gene, V gene, clone size, D gene, CDR3 protein, CDR3 DNA. A D gene is named only where the DNA matches it firmly. For some rows the clone size is stated as once, few or many, or as a class when expanded; others skip it.

TRBJ2-2 | TRBV6-2/TRBV6-3 | few | NA | CASCLCRTGYSGELFF | TGTGCCAGCTGCTTATGCCGGACGGGGTATTCCGGGGAGCTGTTTTTT
TRBJ2-3 | TRBV20-1 | once | NA | CSAMIFADTQYF | TGCAGTGCTATGATATTCGCAGATACGCAGTATTTT
TRBJ2-7 | TRBV20-1 | NA | TRBD2 | CSARKRDSSYEQYF | TGCAGTGCTAGAAAGCGGGATAGCTCCTACGAGCAGTACTTC
TRBJ2-1 | TRBV11-3 | few | TRBD2 | CASSLGTSGRYNEQFF | TGTGCCAGCAGCTTAGGGACTAGCGGGCGTTACAATGAGCAGTTCTTC
TRBJ1-3 | TRBV28 | few | NA | CASSGDTIYF | TGTGCCAGCAGCGGAGACACCATATATTTT
TRBJ1-1 | TRBV2 | NA | NA | CASSYMNTEAFF | TGTGCCAGCAGTTATATGAACACTGAAGCTTTCTTT
TRBJ2-2 | TRBV20-1 | NA | NA | CSASPRPVWTGELFF | TGCAGTGCTAGTCCCCGACCGGTGTGGACCGGGGAGCTGTTTTTT
TRBJ1-2 | TRBV4-2 | NA | TRBD1 | CASSQPLRGTGDDYGYTF | TGTGCCAGCAGCCAACCGCTACGCGGGACAGGGGACGACTATGGCTACACCTTC
TRBJ2-3 | TRBV27 | NA | NA | CASSPRLVSSRIDTQYF | TGTGCCAGCAGTCCCCGACTAGTTTCTTCTCGTATCGATACGCAGTATTTT
TRBJ2-1 | TRBV19 | NA | TRBD2 | CASSRTSEGYNEQFF | TGTGCCAGTAGTAGGACTAGCGAGGGATACAATGAGCAGTTCTTC
TRBJ2-7 | TRBV15 | NA | NA | CATSRGKSGYEQYF | TGTGCCACCAGCAGGGGGAAATCGGGTTACGAGCAGTACTTC
TRBJ1-2 | TRBV20-1 | few | NA | CSADPDSLSYGYTF | TGCAGTGCCGACCCGGACAGTCTTTCCTATGGCTACACCTTC
TRBJ1-1 | TRBV2 | NA | NA | CASSRQSNTEAFF | TGTGCCAGCAGTCGTCAGTCGAACACTGAAGCTTTCTTT
TRBJ2-3 | TRBV7-6 | NA | NA | CASSLGSFIQRGTDTQYF | TGTGCCAGCAGCTTAGGGTCGTTTATCCAGAGAGGCACAGATACGCAGTATTTT
TRBJ1-4 | TRBV7-9 | NA | NA | CASRTANEKLFF | TGTGCCAGCCGGACAGCTAATGAAAAACTGTTTTTT
TRBJ2-6 | TRBV6-4 | NA | NA | CASSEQSSGANVLTF | TGTGCCAGCAGCGAACAGAGTTCTGGGGCCAACGTCCTGACTTTC
TRBJ2-3 | TRBV20-1 | NA | NA | CSASPHGGKGTDTQYF | TGCAGTGCTAGCCCTCATGGGGGAAAAGGAACAGATACGCAGTATTTT
TRBJ2-5 | TRBV20-1 | few | NA | CSAERDPASWTQYF | TGCAGTGCCGAGAGGGACCCCGCTTCATGGACCCAGTACTTC
TRBJ1-5 | TRBV19 | NA | TRBD1 | CASSPDRGRLRGQPQHF | TGTGCCAGTAGTCCGGACAGGGGGCGCTTAAGGGGACAGCCCCAGCATTTT
TRBJ1-5 | TRBV5-1 | NA | NA | CASSMEGSGNQPQHF | TGCGCCAGCAGTATGGAGGGGTCTGGCAATCAGCCCCAGCATTTT
TRBJ2-2 | TRBV7-9 | NA | TRBD2 | CASSPGTSGRGELFF | TGTGCCAGCAGTCCCGGGACTAGCGGGAGAGGGGAGCTGTTTTTT
TRBJ2-3 | TRBV5-1 | NA | NA | CASSLEGGASTDTQYF | TGCGCCAGCAGCTTGGAAGGGGGTGCTAGCACAGATACGCAGTATTTT
TRBJ2-2 | TRBV7-3 | NA | TRBD2 | CASSPSGSGTGELFF | TGTGCCAGCAGCCCTAGCGGGAGTGGCACCGGGGAGCTGTTTTTT
TRBJ2-3 | TRBV7-3 | NA | NA | CASSQGQTAGTQYF | TGTGCCAGCAGCCAAGGACAGACGGCCGGTACGCAGTATTTT
TRBJ2-3 | TRBV20-1 | NA | NA | CSAWRGKYTDTQYF | TGCAGTGCTTGGCGCGGGAAGTACACAGATACGCAGTATTTT
TRBJ2-3 | TRBV11-3 | NA | NA | CASSARQDTDTQYF | TGTGCCAGCAGCGCACGACAGGACACAGATACGCAGTATTTT
TRBJ2-3 | TRBV20-1 | NA | NA | CSATPTGLYTDTQYF | TGCAGTGCTACGCCCACAGGACTGTACACAGATACGCAGTATTTT
TRBJ2-3 | TRBV7-9 | NA | NA | CASSLDPGRDTDTQYF | TGTGCCAGCAGCTTAGATCCCGGCAGGGACACAGATACGCAGTATTTT
TRBJ1-1 | TRBV27 | NA | TRBD1 | CASSIRQGRTEAFF | TGTGCCAGCAGTATCAGACAGGGGCGCACTGAAGCTTTCTTT
TRBJ1-2 | TRBV19 | few | NA | CASSVYYGYTF | TGTGCCAGTAGTGTATATTATGGCTACACCTTC
TRBJ2-3 | TRBV6-1 | NA | TRBD2 | CASRPSGRQDTQYF | TGTGCCAGCAGGCCTAGCGGGAGACAAGATACGCAGTATTTT
TRBJ2-7 | TRBV25-1 | once | TRBD1 | CASRPFTGASYEQYF | TGTGCCAGCCGCCCGTTCACAGGGGCCTCCTACGAGCAGTACTTC
TRBJ2-5 | TRBV6-5 | few | NA | CASSLLGDRGGETQYF | TGTGCCAGCAGTTTACTCGGAGACAGAGGGGGAGAGACCCAGTACTTC
TRBJ2-1 | TRBV15 | NA | NA | CATSRGDNDYNEQFF | TGTGCCACCAGCAGAGGGGATAACGACTACAATGAGCAGTTCTTC
TRBJ2-7 | TRBV7-2 | NA | TRBD2 | CASSPRTSGSSYEQYF | TGTGCCAGCAGCCCTCGGACTAGCGGAAGCTCCTACGAGCAGTACTTC
TRBJ2-7 | TRBV19 | NA | NA | CASSIGWQQSYEQYF | TGTGCCAGTAGTATCGGCTGGCAGCAAAGCTACGAGCAGTACTTC
TRBJ2-7 | TRBV28 | NA | NA | CASSFSTGPVYEQYF | TGTGCCAGCAGTTTCTCAACAGGCCCTGTCTACGAGCAGTACTTC
TRBJ2-2 | TRBV7-9 | NA | NA | CASSMTVNTGELFF | TGTGCCAGCAGTATGACAGTAAACACCGGGGAGCTGTTTTTT
TRBJ2-7 | TRBV6-2/TRBV6-3 | NA | TRBD1 | CASRPGQGTYEQYF | TGTGCCAGCAGACCGGGACAGGGGACCTACGAGCAGTACTTC
TRBJ2-5 | TRBV2 | once | NA | CASSEQGRETQYF | TGTGCCAGCAGTGAGCAGGGACGAGAGACCCAGTACTTC
TRBJ2-7 | TRBV6-1 | NA | TRBD1 | CASSRPGQGLYEQYF | TGTGCCAGCAGTCGACCGGGACAGGGGCTTTACGAGCAGTACTTC